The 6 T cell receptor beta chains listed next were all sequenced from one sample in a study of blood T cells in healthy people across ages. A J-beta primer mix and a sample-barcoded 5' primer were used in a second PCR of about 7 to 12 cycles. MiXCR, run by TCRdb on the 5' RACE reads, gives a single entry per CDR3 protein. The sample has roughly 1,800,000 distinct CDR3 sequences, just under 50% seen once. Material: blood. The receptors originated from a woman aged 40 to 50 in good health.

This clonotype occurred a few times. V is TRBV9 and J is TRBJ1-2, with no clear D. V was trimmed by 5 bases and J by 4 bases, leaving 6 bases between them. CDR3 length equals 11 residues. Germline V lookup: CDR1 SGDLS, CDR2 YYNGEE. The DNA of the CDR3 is TGTGCCAGCAGGGGAAGCTATGGCTACACCTTC. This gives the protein CASRGSYGYTF.

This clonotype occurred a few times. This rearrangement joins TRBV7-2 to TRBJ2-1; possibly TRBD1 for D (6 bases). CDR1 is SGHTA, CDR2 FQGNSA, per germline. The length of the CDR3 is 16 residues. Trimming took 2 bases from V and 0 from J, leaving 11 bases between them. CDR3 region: CASSLSQGSSYNEQFF. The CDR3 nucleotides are TGTGCCAGCAGCTTATCGCAGGGGAGCTCCTACAATGAGCAGTTCTTC.

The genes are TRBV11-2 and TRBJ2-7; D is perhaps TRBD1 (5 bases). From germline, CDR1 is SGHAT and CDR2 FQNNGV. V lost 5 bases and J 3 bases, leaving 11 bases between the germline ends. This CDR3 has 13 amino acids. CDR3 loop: CASSPWQGYEQYF. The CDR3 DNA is TGTGCCAGCAGCCCCTGGCAGGGCTACGAGCAGTACTTC.

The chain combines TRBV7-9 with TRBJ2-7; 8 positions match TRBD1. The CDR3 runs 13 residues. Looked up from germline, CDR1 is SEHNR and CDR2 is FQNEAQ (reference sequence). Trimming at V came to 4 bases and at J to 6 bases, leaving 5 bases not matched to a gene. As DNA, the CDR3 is TGTGCCAGCAGCTCTGACAGGGGCGCCGAGCAGTACTTC. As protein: CASSSDRGAEQYF.

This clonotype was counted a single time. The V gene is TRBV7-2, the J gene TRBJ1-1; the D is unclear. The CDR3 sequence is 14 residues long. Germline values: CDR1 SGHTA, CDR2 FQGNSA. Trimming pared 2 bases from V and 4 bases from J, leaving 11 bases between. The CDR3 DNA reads TGTGCCAGCAGCTTATCTCCCCTGAGCACTGAAGCTTTCTTT. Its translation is CASSLSPLSTEAFF.

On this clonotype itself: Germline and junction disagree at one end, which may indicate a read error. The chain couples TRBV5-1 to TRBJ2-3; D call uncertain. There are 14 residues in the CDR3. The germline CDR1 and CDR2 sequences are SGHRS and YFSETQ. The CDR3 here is CAGSLLSSTDTQYF. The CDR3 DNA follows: TGCGCCGGCAGCTTGCTTTCCAGCACAGATACGCAGTATTTT.